Following are 29 T cell receptor beta chains from one sample sequenced in a study of blood T cell repertoires in COVID-19. Profiled with immunoSEQ multiplex PCR; TCRdb holds only in-frame clones, not every one. The sample includes 160,000 or so clones, 75% to 90% of them seen just once. Material: PBMCs or T cells enriched from blood (not recorded which). The receptors shown here come from a woman aged 60-70 years who had recovered from COVID-19.

V usage is TRBV13 and J usage is TRBJ2-7; D is possibly TRBD2 (6 bases). CDR3 length: 14 residues. CDR1 and CDR2 (germline): PRHDT, FYEKMQ (reference sequence). Trimming took 4 bases from V and 2 from J, leaving 12 bases between them. The CDR3 sequence: CASSSGLATYEQYF. CDR3 DNA sequence: TGTGCCAGCAGCTCGGGACTTGCGACCTACGAGCAGTACTTC.

The J gene is TRBJ1-2, the V gene TRBV6-5; unclear D gene. Germline assignment: CDR1 MNHEY and CDR2 SVGAGI. Deletions cut 6 bases from V and 8 bases from J, with 22 bases between. The CDR3 is made up of 15 amino acids. CDR3 DNA sequence: TGTGCCAGCAGCCCCCTTAGTTCGGTTTCTTTGGGCTACACCTTC. This codes for CASSPLSSVSLGYTF.

This chain uses TRBV5-1 with TRBJ1-4; D uncertain. This CDR3 has 13 amino acids. In germline, CDR1 is SGHRS, CDR2 YFSETQ. V shed 4 bases and J shed 3 bases, with 7 bases lying between them. The CDR3 protein is CASSQDSNEKLFF. CDR3 nucleotide sequence: TGCGCCAGCAGCCAGGACTCTAATGAAAAACTGTTTTTT.

The chain couples TRBV9 to TRBJ1-1, with 9 bases aligning to TRBD1. V trimming: 4 bases; J trimming: 5 bases; junction bases outside the gene matches: 12. CDR1 and CDR2 from the germline V gene are SGDLS and YYNGEE. This CDR3 comprises 16 residues. This CDR3 is CASSPWDRVKGTEAFF. The CDR3 region has the DNA TGTGCCAGCAGCCCATGGGACAGGGTAAAAGGGACTGAAGCTTTCTTT.

This chain uses TRBV24-1 with TRBJ1-1, with 8 positions matching TRBD1. Germline V gene lookup returns CDR1 KGHDR and CDR2 SFDVKD. CDR3 length: 15 residues. V lost 4 bases and J lost 3; bases outside the gene matches: 6. The CDR3 sequence is CATSDPMTGDTEAFF. The CDR3 nucleotides are TGTGCCACCAGTGACCCCATGACAGGGGACACTGAAGCTTTCTTT.

The chain couples TRBV7-9 to TRBJ1-5; D is unclear. CDR1 is SEHNR and CDR2 is FQNEAQ in the germline V gene (reference sequence). V was cut by 0 bases and J by 9 bases, with 6 bases left in between. This CDR3 has 12 amino acids. This CDR3 is CASSLAVGPQHF. The CDR3 nucleotides are TGTGCCAGCAGCTTAGCGGTCGGGCCCCAGCATTTT.

V and J are TRBV20-1 and TRBJ2-7; a possible D gene is TRBD2 (7 bases). Trimming removed 3 bases from V and 6 bases from J, with 12 bases in between. CDR3 length: 12 residues. Germline CDR1 is DFQATT and CDR2 is SNEGSKA (reference sequence). The CDR3: CSASRGTTEQYF. As DNA, the CDR3 is TGCAGTGCTAGTAGGGGGACTACCGAGCAGTACTTC.

This clone occurred a few times. V usage is TRBV24-1 and J usage is TRBJ2-7; possibly TRBD1 for D (5 bases). V lost 4 bases and J 0 bases, leaving 12 bases between the germline ends. CDR3 length equals 15 residues. Germline-derived CDR1 and CDR2 are KGHDR and SFDVKD. The CDR3, as DNA: TGTGCCACCAGTGACCGGACATCCAGCTCCTACGAGCAGTACTTC. Amino acids: CATSDRTSSSYEQYF.

The V call is TRBV7-9, the J call TRBJ1-1; D is possibly TRBD1 (5 bases). This CDR3 contains 14 residues. V was cut by 5 bases and J by 5 bases, with 15 bases left in between. In germline, CDR1 is SEHNR, CDR2 FQNEAQ (reference sequence). This CDR3 is CASSPAGGFTEAFF. Here the CDR3 DNA reads TGTGCCAGCAGCCCCGCGGGGGGGTTTACTGAAGCTTTCTTT.

The chain employs TRBV7-2 and TRBJ2-2, with D unclear. Germline CDR1 SGHTA, CDR2 FQGNSA. This CDR3 has 15 residues. The V gene lost 2 bases and the J gene lost 4 bases, with 11 bases spanning the gap. The DNA for the CDR3 is TGTGCCAGCAGCTTAAGTGCTGTCAGCACCGGGGAGCTGTTTTTT. Its translation is CASSLSAVSTGELFF.

The chain is built from TRBV7-3 and TRBJ1-2; maybe TRBD1 (5 bases). V lost 5 bases and J lost 5, with 18 bases in between. CDR1 and CDR2 (germline): SGHTA, FQGTGA. This CDR3 region has 15 residues. CDR3 loop: CASSAGGELGYGYTF. DNA for the CDR3: TGTGCCAGCAGCGCAGGAGGGGAGCTGGGGTATGGCTACACCTTC.

In its sample, this clone was seen a few times. The chain has TRBV14 and TRBJ1-6; 7 positions agree with TRBD1. The CDR3 consists of 15 residues. Trimming removed 4 bases from V and 4 bases from J; junction bases left unmatched: 4. Germline CDR1 is SGHDN and CDR2 is FVKESK. The CDR3 loop reads CASSPPGQYNSPLHF. The CDR3 coding sequence is TGTGCCAGCAGCCCGCCGGGACAGTATAATTCACCCCTCCACTTT.

V gene TRBV28 combines with J gene TRBJ2-7; TRBD1 agrees at 10 bases. The CDR3 is 13 amino acids. Unmatched junction bases numbered 1, after V lost 4 bases and J lost 4 bases. Germline CDR1 MDHEN, CDR2 SYDVKM. CDR3 amino acids: CASSWDRGYEQYF. The CDR3 nucleotides read TGTGCCAGCAGTTGGGACAGGGGTTACGAGCAGTACTTC.

This chain uses TRBV28 with TRBJ2-3, with D possibly TRBD2 on 6 matching bases. Deletions cut 3 bases from V and 4 bases from J, with 8 bases between. The length of the CDR3 is 13 residues. Germline CDR1 reads MDHEN; CDR2 reads SYDVKM. Here the CDR3 reads CASSFSGADTQYF. The CDR3 coding sequence is TGTGCCAGCAGTTTTTCGGGAGCAGATACGCAGTATTTT.

This clone was detected once. V and J are TRBV3-1 (or the pseudogene TRBV3-2) and TRBJ1-2, with 7 positions matching TRBD1. Germline V gives CDR1 LGHDT, CDR2 YNNKEL (reference sequence). The CDR3 is 15 residues long. V shed 3 bases and J 8 bases; nucleotides not matched to a gene: 12. The chain's CDR3 is CASSHPDSGRGGYTF. The CDR3 DNA reads TGTGCCAGCAGCCACCCGGACAGTGGCAGGGGGGGCTACACCTTC.

The chain is built from TRBV30 and TRBJ1-6, with 7 bases fitting TRBD1. The length of the CDR3 is 15 residues. CDR1 and CDR2 from the germline V gene are GTSNPN and SVGIG (reference sequence). V gave up 1 base and J gave up 7 bases; unmatched junction bases: 7. The CDR3 coding sequence is TGTGCCTGGAGTGCCACAGGGGCTCTCAATTCACCCCTCCACTTT. Translation: CAWSATGALNSPLHF.

V and J are TRBV24-1 and TRBJ1-5, with 8 nucleotides matching TRBD1. There are 15 residues in the CDR3. Germline CDR1 reads KGHDR; CDR2 reads SFDVKD. Trimming cost V 2 bases and J 4 bases; bases outside gene matches: 3. DNA of the CDR3: TGTGCCACCAGTGATTCGCGGACAGGGAATCAGCCCCAGCATTTT. Its protein product is CATSDSRTGNQPQHF.

This clone was observed once. The chain employs TRBV5-5 and TRBJ1-3; D is unresolved. V lost 4 bases and J 0 bases, leaving 14 bases between the germline ends. Germline V lookup: CDR1 SGHKS, CDR2 YYEKEE (reference sequence). The CDR3 contains 16 residues. The CDR3 region is CASSTQSFSSGNTIYF. As DNA, the CDR3 is TGTGCCAGCAGCACCCAATCTTTTAGCTCTGGAAACACCATATATTTT.

The V and J genes are TRBV30 and TRBJ1-5, with D uncertain. Per germline, CDR1 GTSNPN and CDR2 SVGIG (reference sequence). V was cut by 3 bases and J by 4 bases, with 13 bases left in between. This CDR3 has 14 residues. CDR3: CAWSRGFGNQPQHF. CDR3 in DNA: TGTGCCTGGAGCCGGGGATTTGGTAATCAGCCCCAGCATTTT.

This clone was recorded a few times. The chain combines TRBV2 with TRBJ1-4, with D tentatively TRBD1 (5 bases). The CDR3 length is 15 residues. Germline V gives CDR1 SNHLY, CDR2 FYNNEI. Trimming removed 1 base from V and 7 bases from J, with 13 bases in between. CDR3 nucleotide sequence: TGTGCCAGCAGTGAAGAGGGAATCGGGGGTGAAAAACTGTTTTTT. It codes for CASSEEGIGGEKLFF. Based on the CDR3 plus reference TRBV2 and TRBJ1-4, the full variable domain is EPEVTQTPSHQVTQMGQEVILRCVPISNHLYFYWYRQILGQKVEFLVSFYNNEISEKSEIFDDQFSVERPDGSNFTLKIRSTKLEDSAMYFCASSEEGIGGEKLFFGSGTQLSVL.

This chain links TRBV7-9 with TRBJ1-5; 7 positions match TRBD1. The CDR3 sequence is 13 residues long. The V gene's germline CDR1 is SEHNR and CDR2 FQNEAQ (reference sequence). Germline trimming cut 4 bases from V and 6 bases from J; bases unmatched to any gene: 3. The CDR3 region has the DNA TGTGCCAGCAGCTCGCAGGGGGGTCAGCCCCAGCATTTT. It yields the protein CASSSQGGQPQHF.

CDR3 region: CASSHIDRVFQYF. The CDR3 DNA follows: TGCGCCAGCAGCCACATCGACCGGGTCTTTCAGTACTTC. The chain has TRBV4-1 and TRBJ2-4, with D unresolved. Trimming removed 3 bases from V and 11 bases from J, with 14 bases in between. The CDR3 totals 13 residues. The germline V gene has CDR1 MGHRA and CDR2 YSYEKL.

The chain recombines TRBV6-6 with TRBJ2-3, with D uncertain. The germline CDR1 and CDR2 sequences are MNHNY and SVGAGI (reference sequence). The CDR3 contains 14 residues. V was cut by 6 bases and J by 4 bases, with 14 bases left in between. CDR3 amino acids: CASRPLTSSDTQYF. The CDR3 nucleotides are TGTGCCAGCAGGCCACTAACAAGCTCAGATACGCAGTATTTT.

This CDR3 reads CASSLEGAVHEQFF. In DNA form, the CDR3 reads TGCGCCAGCAGCTTGGAAGGGGCGGTACATGAGCAGTTCTTC. The chain joins TRBV5-1 to TRBJ2-1; D might be TRBD1 (5 bases). The V and J ends lost 0 bases and 8 bases respectively, with 12 bases between them. Germline values: CDR1 SGHRS, CDR2 YFSETQ. The CDR3 covers 14 residues.

V gene TRBV10-1 combines with J gene TRBJ1-1, with TRBD1 as a possible D gene (6 bases). V was cut by 3 bases and J by 4 bases, with 12 bases left in between. There are 14 residues in the CDR3. Looked up from germline, CDR1 is WNHNN and CDR2 is SYGVQD (reference sequence). The CDR3, as DNA: TGCGCCAGCAGTGAAGCCCGCAGGGGCACTGAAGCTTTCTTT. Amino acids: CASSEARRGTEAFF.

Only a few counts were recorded for this clone. The J gene is TRBJ2-5, the V gene TRBV29-1; the match to TRBD1 covers 8 bases. CDR1 and CDR2 from the germline V gene are SQVTM and ANQGSEA. CDR3 length: 14 residues. With 6 bases clipped from V and 4 bases from J, the junction kept 10 bases outside the gene matches. This CDR3 reads CSVHAGGSRETQYF. The CDR3 DNA reads as TGCAGCGTCCACGCAGGGGGCTCGAGAGAGACCCAGTACTTC.

The rearrangement links TRBV27 to TRBJ2-5; TRBD2 might be the D (5 bases). CDR1 is MNHEY, CDR2 SMNVEV, per germline (reference sequence). V was clipped by 1 base and J by 3 bases, with 9 bases between them. This CDR3 contains 14 residues. In DNA form, the CDR3 reads TGTGCCAGCAGTTTATACTCGGGGAAAGAGACCCAGTACTTC. It translates to CASSLYSGKETQYF.

V is TRBV2 and J is TRBJ2-3, with D uncertain. This CDR3 spans 12 amino acids. The V gene lost 4 bases and the J gene lost 2 bases, with 4 bases spanning the gap. Per the germline V gene, CDR1 is SNHLY and CDR2 is FYNNEI. The chain's CDR3 is CASSGYTDTQYF. CDR3 bases: TGTGCCAGCAGTGGCTACACAGATACGCAGTATTTT.

The rearrangement joins TRBV30 to TRBJ1-3, with TRBD1 identical over 8 bases. The trim removed 2 bases at V and 0 bases at J, leaving 9 bases unmatched. This CDR3 region has 17 residues. Looked up from germline, CDR1 is GTSNPN and CDR2 is SVGIG (reference sequence). This CDR3 is CAWSHQTGVISGNTIYF. The CDR3 DNA sequence: TGTGCCTGGAGTCATCAGACAGGGGTCATCTCTGGAAACACCATATATTTT.